These 10 T cell receptor beta chains originate from one sample sequenced in a study of cytomegalovirus exposure and HLA in healthy donors. The PCR made use of 60 Vbeta and 13 Jbeta primers. This table comes from immunoSEQ multiplex PCR, and its TCRdb copy is limited to in-frame clones, with some not included. Altogether 100,000 to 150,000 clones are present, around 78% being singletons, with the ten largest covering approximately 1.6%. Sequenced: PBMCs. These receptors all stem from a woman in her late teens or twenties in good health and CMV-seronegative.

The chain has TRBV11-2 and TRBJ1-1; D is ambiguous. The ends were cut back, 4 bases at V and 4 bases at J, with 19 bases in the middle. Germline V gene sequence: CDR1 SGHAT, CDR2 FQNNGV. This CDR3 comprises 16 residues. Here the CDR3 DNA reads TGTGCCAGCAGCTCCTCACCCGGAGCATTGCTCACTGAAGCTTTCTTT. The encoded protein is CASSSSPGALLTEAFF.

The genes are TRBV6-1 and TRBJ1-3, with D possibly TRBD1 on 6 matching bases. The germline CDR1 and CDR2 sequences are MNHNS and SASEGT. The CDR3 covers 15 residues. V was trimmed by 0 bases and J by 0 bases, leaving 6 bases between them. Written as DNA, the CDR3 is TGTGCCAGCAGTGAAGCAGGGGGCTCTGGAAACACCATATATTTT. It translates to CASSEAGGSGNTIYF.

Written as DNA, the CDR3 is TGTGCCACCCTGGGGCTAGCGGGGTCCGACAATGAGCAGTTCTTC. Translation: CATLGLAGSDNEQFF. The chain employs TRBV15 and TRBJ2-1, with 9 bases matching TRBD2. The germline CDR1 and CDR2 sequences are LNHNV and YYDKDF (reference sequence). The trim removed 8 bases at V and 5 bases at J, leaving 10 bases unmatched. The CDR3 is 15 residues long.

The gene calls are TRBV19 and TRBJ1-1; D unclear. Trimming took 6 bases from V and 3 from J, leaving 17 bases between them. Germline CDR1 is LNHDA and CDR2 is SQIVND (reference sequence). The CDR3 has 15 amino acids. CDR3 bases: TGTGCCAGTAGCCCCGCCCGGCACGGAGACACTGAAGCTTTCTTT. It codes for CASSPARHGDTEAFF.

The chain uses TRBV6-1 and TRBJ2-7; D ambiguous. The V end lost 0 bases, the J end lost 4 bases, and 7 bases lay between the germline ends. Germline V gene data show CDR1 as MNHNS and CDR2 as SASEGT. There are 13 residues in the CDR3. In nucleotides, the CDR3 is TGTGCCAGCAGTGAAGCAATCGGTTACGAGCAGTACTTC. Its protein is CASSEAIGYEQYF.

This clone was detected once. The chain combines TRBV6-5 with TRBJ2-7; possibly TRBD2 for D (6 bases). CDR3 length: 14 residues. Trimming pared 5 bases from V and 0 bases from J, leaving 11 bases between. Germline CDR1 reads MNHEY; CDR2 reads SVGAGI. The chain's CDR3 is CASSISGPSYEQYF. CDR3 sequence (DNA): TGTGCCAGCAGTATCAGCGGGCCCTCCTACGAGCAGTACTTC.

The V gene is TRBV15, the J gene TRBJ2-3; 7 bases are shared with TRBD1. CDR3 length: 15 amino acids. The junction had 7 bases not matched to a gene; V was cut back by 3 bases and J by 4 bases. CDR1 is LNHNV, CDR2 YYDKDF, per germline (reference sequence). CDR3 residues: CATSRTDRVADTQYF. Here the CDR3 DNA reads TGTGCCACCAGCAGGACAGACAGGGTGGCAGATACGCAGTATTTT.

The chain carries TRBV5-1 and TRBJ2-7; D gene unclear. V lost 6 bases, J lost 1 base, and 14 bases lay in between. CDR1 is SGHRS and CDR2 is YFSETQ in the germline V gene. The CDR3 contains 14 residues. CDR3 amino acids: CASKKVVLSYEQYF. DNA for the CDR3: TGCGCCAGCAAAAAAGTCGTTCTATCCTACGAGCAGTACTTC. The full variable domain, completed using reference TRBV5-1 and TRBJ2-7, is KAGVTQTPRYLIKTRGQQVTLSCSPISGHRSVSWYQQTPGQGLQFLFEYFSETQRNKGNFPGRFSGRQFSNSRSEMNVSTLELGDSALYLCASKKVVLSYEQYFGPGTRLTVT.

This sequence joins TRBV7-9 and TRBJ2-7, with D perhaps TRBD2 (5 bases). The ends were cut back, 1 base at V and 0 bases at J, with 13 bases in the middle. Germline lookup yields CDR1 SEHNR and CDR2 FQNEAQ (reference sequence). The CDR3 is 16 amino acids. The CDR3 DNA follows: TGTGCCAGCAGCTTAGAGAGCGGTGGAAGCTCCTACGAGCAGTACTTC. Translating gives CASSLESGGSSYEQYF.

This clone has only one observation. The chain joins TRBV10-1 to TRBJ1-1; D possibly corresponds to TRBD1 (5 bases). The CDR3 has 16 residues. Germline V gene sequence: CDR1 WNHNN, CDR2 SYGVQD (reference sequence). Trimming took off 5 bases at V and 0 bases at J, with 16 bases between the two ends. In DNA, the CDR3 is TGCGCCAGCAGTCCTACGGGGGGACTCATGAACACTGAAGCTTTCTTT. Translated, it gives CASSPTGGLMNTEAFF.